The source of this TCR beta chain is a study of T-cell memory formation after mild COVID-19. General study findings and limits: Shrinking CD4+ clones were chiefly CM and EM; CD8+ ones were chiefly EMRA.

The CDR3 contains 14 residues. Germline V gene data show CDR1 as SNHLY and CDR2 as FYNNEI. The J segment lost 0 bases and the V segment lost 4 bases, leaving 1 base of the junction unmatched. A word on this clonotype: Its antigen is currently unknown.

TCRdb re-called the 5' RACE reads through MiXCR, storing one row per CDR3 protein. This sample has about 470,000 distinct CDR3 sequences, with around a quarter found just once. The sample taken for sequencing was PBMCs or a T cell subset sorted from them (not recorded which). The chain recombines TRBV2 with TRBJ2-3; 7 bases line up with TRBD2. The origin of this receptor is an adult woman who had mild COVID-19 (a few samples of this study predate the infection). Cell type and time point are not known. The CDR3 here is CASSAGLSTDTQYF. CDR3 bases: TGTGCCAGCAGTGCGGGACTAAGCACAGATACGCAGTATTTT.